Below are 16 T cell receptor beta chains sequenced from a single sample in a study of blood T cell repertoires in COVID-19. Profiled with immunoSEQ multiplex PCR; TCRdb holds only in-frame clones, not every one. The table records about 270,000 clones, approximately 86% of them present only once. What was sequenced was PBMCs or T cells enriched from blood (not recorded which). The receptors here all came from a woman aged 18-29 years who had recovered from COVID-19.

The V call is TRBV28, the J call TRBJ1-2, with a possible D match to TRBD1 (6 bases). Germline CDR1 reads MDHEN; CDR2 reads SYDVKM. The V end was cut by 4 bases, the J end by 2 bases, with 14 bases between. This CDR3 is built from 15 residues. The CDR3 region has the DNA TGTGCCAGCAGTTCAGGGGAGTACTGGAACTATGGCTACACCTTC. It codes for CASSSGEYWNYGYTF.

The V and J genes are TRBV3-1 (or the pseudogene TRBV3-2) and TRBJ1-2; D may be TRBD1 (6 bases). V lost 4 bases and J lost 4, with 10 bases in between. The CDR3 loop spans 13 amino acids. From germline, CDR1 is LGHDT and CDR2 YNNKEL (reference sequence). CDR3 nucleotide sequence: TGTGCCAGCAGCCTGAGGGGGACCTATGGCTACACCTTC. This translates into CASSLRGTYGYTF.

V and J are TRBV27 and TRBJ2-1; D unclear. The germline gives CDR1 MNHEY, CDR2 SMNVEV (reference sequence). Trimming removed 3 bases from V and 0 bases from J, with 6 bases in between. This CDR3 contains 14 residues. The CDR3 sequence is CASSLLSSYNEQFF. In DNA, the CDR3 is TGTGCCAGCAGTTTGTTGAGCTCCTACAATGAGCAGTTCTTC.

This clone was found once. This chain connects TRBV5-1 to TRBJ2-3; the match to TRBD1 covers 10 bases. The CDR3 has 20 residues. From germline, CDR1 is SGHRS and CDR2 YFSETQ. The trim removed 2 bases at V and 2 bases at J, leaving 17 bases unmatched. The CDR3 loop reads CASSFRDRGAMMASTDTQYF. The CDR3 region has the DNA TGCGCCAGCAGCTTCCGGGACAGGGGTGCGATGATGGCATCCACAGATACGCAGTATTTT.

CDR3 coding DNA: TGTGCCAGCAGCTTCGCTAGACAGGAAGAGACCCAGTACTTC. The encoded protein is CASSFARQEETQYF. V and J are TRBV5-4 and TRBJ2-5; D might be TRBD1 (6 bases). Germline V gene sequence: CDR1 SGHNT, CDR2 YYREEE (reference sequence). CDR3 length: 14 residues. Trimming shortened V by 2 bases and J by 3 bases, and 11 bases separated the two germline ends.

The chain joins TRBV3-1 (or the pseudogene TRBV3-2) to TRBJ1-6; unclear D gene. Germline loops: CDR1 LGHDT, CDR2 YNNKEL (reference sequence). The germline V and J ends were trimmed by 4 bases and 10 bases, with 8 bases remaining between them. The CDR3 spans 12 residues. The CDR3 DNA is TGTGCCAGCAGCCTCGGAGCCTCACCCCTCCACTTT. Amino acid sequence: CASSLGASPLHF.

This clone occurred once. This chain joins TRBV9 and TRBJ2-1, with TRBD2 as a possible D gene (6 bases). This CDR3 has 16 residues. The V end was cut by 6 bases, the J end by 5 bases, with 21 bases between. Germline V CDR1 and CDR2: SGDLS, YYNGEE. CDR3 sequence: CASNTPAGSRNNEQFF. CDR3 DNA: TGTGCCAGCAACACACCGGCCGGGAGTCGGAACAATGAGCAGTTCTTC.

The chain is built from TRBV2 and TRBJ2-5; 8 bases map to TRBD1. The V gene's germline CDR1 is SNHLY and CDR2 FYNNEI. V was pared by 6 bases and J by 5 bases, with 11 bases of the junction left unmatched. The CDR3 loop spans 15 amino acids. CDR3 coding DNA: TGTGCCAGCAGCGGTGGACAGGGCGGTAGGGAGACCCAGTACTTC. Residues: CASSGGQGGRETQYF.

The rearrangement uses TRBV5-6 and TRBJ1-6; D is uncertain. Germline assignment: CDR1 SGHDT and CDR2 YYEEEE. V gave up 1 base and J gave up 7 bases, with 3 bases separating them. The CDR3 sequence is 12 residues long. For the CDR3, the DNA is TGTGCCAGCAGCTTGCGGAATTCACCCCTCCACTTT. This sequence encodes CASSLRNSPLHF.

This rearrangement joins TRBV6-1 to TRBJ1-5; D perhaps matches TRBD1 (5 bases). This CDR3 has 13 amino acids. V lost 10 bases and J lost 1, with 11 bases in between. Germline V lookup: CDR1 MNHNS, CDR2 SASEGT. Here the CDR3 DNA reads TGTGCCATTCAGGGAGGGAGCAATCAGCCCCAGCATTTT. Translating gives CAIQGGSNQPQHF.

CDR3 amino acids: CASSRTSGVYEQYF. The CDR3 coding sequence is TGTGCCAGCAGCCGGACTAGCGGGGTATACGAGCAGTACTTC. The chain joins TRBV3-1 (or the pseudogene TRBV3-2) to TRBJ2-7, with 12 bases that match TRBD2. The CDR3 extends over 14 amino acids. Germline V gives CDR1 LGHDT, CDR2 YNNKEL (reference sequence). Trimming cost V 4 bases and J 4 bases; bases outside gene matches: 2.

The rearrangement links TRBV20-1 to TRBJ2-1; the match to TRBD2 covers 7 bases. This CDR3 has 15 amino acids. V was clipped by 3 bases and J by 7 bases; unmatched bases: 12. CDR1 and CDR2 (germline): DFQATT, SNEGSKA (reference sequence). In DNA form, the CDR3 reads TGCAGTGCTAGTAGCCTGAGGTTGCGGGGGAATGAGCAGTTCTTC. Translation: CSASSLRLRGNEQFF.

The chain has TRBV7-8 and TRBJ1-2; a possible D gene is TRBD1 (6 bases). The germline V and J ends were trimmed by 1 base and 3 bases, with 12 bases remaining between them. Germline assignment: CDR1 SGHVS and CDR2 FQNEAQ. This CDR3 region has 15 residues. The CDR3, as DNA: TGTGCCAGCAGCTTAGAGGGGCGGACAGACTATGGCTACACCTTC. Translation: CASSLEGRTDYGYTF.

The CDR3: CASSRPSQGPTEAFF. The CDR3 DNA sequence: TGTGCCAGCAGCCGTCCCTCACAGGGACCTACTGAAGCTTTCTTT. The chain uses TRBV3-1 (or the pseudogene TRBV3-2) and TRBJ1-1; the D gene is possibly TRBD1 (6 bases). Germline CDR1 reads LGHDT; CDR2 reads YNNKEL (reference sequence). V gave up 4 bases and J gave up 5 bases, with 17 bases separating them. This CDR3 has 15 amino acids.

In nucleotides, the CDR3 is TGTGCCAGCGGGTTGGGGACAGGGGACTTTTATGGCTACACCTTC. This sequence encodes CASGLGTGDFYGYTF. The rearrangement uses TRBV2 and TRBJ1-2; 10 bases align to TRBD1. Trimming took 8 bases from V and 5 from J; bases not matched to a gene: 11. The CDR3 totals 15 residues. The germline CDR1 and CDR2 sequences are SNHLY and FYNNEI.

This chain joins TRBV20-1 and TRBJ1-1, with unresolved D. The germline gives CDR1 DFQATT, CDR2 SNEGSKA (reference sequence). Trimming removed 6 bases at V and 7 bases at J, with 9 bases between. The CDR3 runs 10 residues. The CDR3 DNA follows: TGCAGTGCCTCGGGTATTGAAGCTTTCTTT. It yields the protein CSASGIEAFF.